This TCR beta chain emerged from a study of cytomegalovirus exposure and HLA in healthy donors. The wider study: There were approximately 400 genotyped donors. Of these, 81% fell in the genetic ancestry cluster associated with self-reported Caucasian donors.

The study ran its PCR with 60 Vbeta and 13 Jbeta primers. Profiled with immunoSEQ multiplex PCR; TCRdb holds only in-frame clones, not every one. In the table there are some 180,000 clones, over 80% of which are singletons. This CDR3 spans 17 amino acids. The germline V gene has CDR1 SGHDT and CDR2 YYEEEE. The ends lost 3 bases at V and 3 bases at J; junction bases unmatched: 6. The V and J genes are TRBV5-6 and TRBJ1-4, with 12 bases aligning to TRBD1. This receptor was identified in a girl aged 10-17 years in good health and CMV-seropositive. Sequences were obtained from PBMCs. The CDR3 DNA is TGTGCCAGCAGCTGGGACAGGGGGCGCGGCTCTAATGAAAAACTGTTTTTT. It encodes CASSWDRGRGSNEKLFF.